This entry is about one T cell receptor (beta chain). Original processing notes: Counts of nucleated cells, estimated from reference gene primer amplification, were obtained. Assay: immunoSEQ multiplex PCR; the TCRdb copy retains only in-frame clones and omits some. V and J calls plus clone size are reproduced from that table; the DNA served to infer D and trimming. The sample yields about 220,000 clones, 80% to 85% seen once. The data stem from a study of blood T cell repertoires in COVID-19. Study information: PBMCs, B-cell-depleted T cells, or T cells provided the cDNA or gDNA that made up the material.

The sequence was collected from a man aged 25 to 45 with active or convalescent COVID-19. Material for sequencing was peripheral blood.

CDR3 residues: CASSLDSYNEQFF. For the CDR3, the DNA is TGTGCCAGCAGCCTGGACAGTTACAATGAGCAGTTCTTC. The chain is built from TRBV5-5 and TRBJ2-1; perhaps TRBD1 as D (6 bases). The germline V gene encodes CDR1 SGHKS and CDR2 YYEKEE (reference sequence). The CDR3 has 13 residues. V lost 4 bases and J lost 4, with 9 bases in between.